The present T cell receptor beta chain was sequenced within a study of CD8 T cells in Susac syndrome. The overall study: Patients with Susac syndrome had blood drawn and were at that point therapy-naive, on corticosteroids, or on intravenous immunoglobulin alone. Study-level results: CD4+ repertoires of Susac syndrome patients lacked detectable clonal expansion.

This CDR3 contains 13 residues. V was shortened by 6 bases and J by 4 bases, with 12 bases between the two germline ends. The germline V gene has CDR1 LNHDA and CDR2 SQIVND (reference sequence). Random-hexamer reverse transcription was applied to roughly 0.5 to 1 ug RNA. Amplification of TCR beta CDR3 across 54 Vbeta and 13 Jbeta was performed with immunoSEQ multiplex PCR. TCRdb fed the immunoSEQ multiplex PCR reads into MiXCR, producing one record per CDR3 protein. The sample has some 200,000 distinct CDR3 sequences, approximately 96% seen once. This clonotype turned up a few times. Its antigen remains unidentified.

The TCR comes from a human donor with Susac syndrome. This chain joins TRBV19 and TRBJ2-5, with a possible D match to TRBD2 (6 bases). The sequenced sample was CD4+ T cells from PBMCs. The CDR3 is CASRGLGGETQYF. CDR3 nucleotide sequence: TGTGCCAGTAGAGGGCTGGGGGGAGAGACCCAGTACTTC.